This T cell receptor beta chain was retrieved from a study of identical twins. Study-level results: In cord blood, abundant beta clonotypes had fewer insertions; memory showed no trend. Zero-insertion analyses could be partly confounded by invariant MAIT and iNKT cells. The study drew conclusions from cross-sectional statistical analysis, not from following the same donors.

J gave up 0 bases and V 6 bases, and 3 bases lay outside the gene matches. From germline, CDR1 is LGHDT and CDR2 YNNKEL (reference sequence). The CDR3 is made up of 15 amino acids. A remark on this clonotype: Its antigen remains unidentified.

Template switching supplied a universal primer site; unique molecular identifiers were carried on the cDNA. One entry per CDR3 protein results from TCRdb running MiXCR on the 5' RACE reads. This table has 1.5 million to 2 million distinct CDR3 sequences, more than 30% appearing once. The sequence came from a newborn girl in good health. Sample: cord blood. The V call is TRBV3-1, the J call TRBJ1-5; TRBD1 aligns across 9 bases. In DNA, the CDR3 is TGTGCCAGCAGTCGGACAGGGGTTAGCAATCAGCCCCAGCATTTT. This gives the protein CASSRTGVSNQPQHF.